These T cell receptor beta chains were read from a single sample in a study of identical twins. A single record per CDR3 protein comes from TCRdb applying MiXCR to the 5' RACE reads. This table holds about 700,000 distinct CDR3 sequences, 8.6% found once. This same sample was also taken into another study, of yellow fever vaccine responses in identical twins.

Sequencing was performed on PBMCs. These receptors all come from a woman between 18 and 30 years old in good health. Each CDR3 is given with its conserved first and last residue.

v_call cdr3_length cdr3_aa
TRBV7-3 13 CASSSLQDYGYTF
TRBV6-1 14 CASRTTGGQETQYF
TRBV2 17 CASTRTSGGPLNYEQYF
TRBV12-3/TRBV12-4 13 CASRGGTAYEQYF
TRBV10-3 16 CAISDLEGQPNEKLFF
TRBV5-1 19 CASSPELAGAITSTDTQYF
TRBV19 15 CASSIGGRNTGELFF
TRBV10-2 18 CASSTAGGLITNTGELFF
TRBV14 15 CASSQDPTGGDTQYF
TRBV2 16 CASSAVSGGSTDTQYF
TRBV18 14 CASSPVRGPYGYTF
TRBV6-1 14 CASRRPNSDEKLFF
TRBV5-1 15 CASSLGPGDVETQYF
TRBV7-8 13 CASRTGESYEQYF
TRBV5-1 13 CASSSTTSHEQFF
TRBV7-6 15 CASSLGAGLGGEQFF
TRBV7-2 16 CASSLARPSSYNEQFF
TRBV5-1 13 CASSLGQQYEQYF
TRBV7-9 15 CASSEAPVDRDEQYF
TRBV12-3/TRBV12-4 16 CASSFRGTRPKNIQYF
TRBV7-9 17 CASSLDAANTGINEQFF
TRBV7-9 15 CASSLGSGRAYEQYF
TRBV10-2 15 CASSESGGLAIEQFF
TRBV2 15 CASRVTGQAKNIQYF
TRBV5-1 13 CASRSSGNNEQFF
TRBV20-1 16 CSARTRQGQNPGELFF
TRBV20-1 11 CSALTGPEQYF
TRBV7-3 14 CASSDLDPVGGYTF
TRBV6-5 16 CASSYLWTESTDTQYF
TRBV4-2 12 CACTGVGDTQYF
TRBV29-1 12 CSVEKGGDEQYF